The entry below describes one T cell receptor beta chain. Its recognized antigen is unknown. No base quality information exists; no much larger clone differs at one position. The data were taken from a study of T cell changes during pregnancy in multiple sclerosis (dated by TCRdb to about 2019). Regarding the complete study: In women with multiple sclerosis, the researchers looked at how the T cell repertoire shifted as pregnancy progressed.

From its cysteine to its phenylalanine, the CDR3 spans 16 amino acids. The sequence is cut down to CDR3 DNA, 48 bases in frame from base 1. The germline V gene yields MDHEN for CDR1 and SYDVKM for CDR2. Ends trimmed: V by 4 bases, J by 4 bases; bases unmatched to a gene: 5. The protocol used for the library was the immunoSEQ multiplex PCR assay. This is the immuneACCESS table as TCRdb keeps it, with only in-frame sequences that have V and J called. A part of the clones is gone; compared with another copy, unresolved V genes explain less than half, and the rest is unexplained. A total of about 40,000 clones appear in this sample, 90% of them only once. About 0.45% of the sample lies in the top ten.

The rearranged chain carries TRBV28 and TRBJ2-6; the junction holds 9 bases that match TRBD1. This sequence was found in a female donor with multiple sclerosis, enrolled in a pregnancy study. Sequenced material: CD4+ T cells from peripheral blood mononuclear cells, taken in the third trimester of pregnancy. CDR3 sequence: CASSSGQGKGANVLTF. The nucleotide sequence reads TGTGCCAGCAGTTCCGGACAGGGGAAGGGGGCCAACGTCCTGACTTTC.